This T cell receptor (beta chain) came from a study of shared T cell receptors in the human thymus. Germline lookup yields CDR1 DFQATT and CDR2 SNEGSKA (reference sequence). The germline V and J ends were trimmed by 5 bases and 8 bases, with 3 bases remaining between them. The CDR3 spans 8 residues. Generated by immunoSEQ multiplex PCR, the TCRdb table keeps only in-frame clones and is missing some. The sample lists some 640,000 clones; more than 70% were seen once. The same specimen was also included in a second study, on human thymus T cells. From that paper: Thymus specimens were resections from corrective heart surgery. Reports from related research described highly overlapping thymic repertoires among unrelated individuals.

The sample consisted of thymocytes. V usage is TRBV20-1 and J usage is TRBJ1-1; D unresolved. This sequence originates from a boy in the first two years of life with a congenital heart defect. The CDR3 region has the DNA TGCAGTGCTCAAGAAGCTTTCTTT. It translates to CSAQEAFF.